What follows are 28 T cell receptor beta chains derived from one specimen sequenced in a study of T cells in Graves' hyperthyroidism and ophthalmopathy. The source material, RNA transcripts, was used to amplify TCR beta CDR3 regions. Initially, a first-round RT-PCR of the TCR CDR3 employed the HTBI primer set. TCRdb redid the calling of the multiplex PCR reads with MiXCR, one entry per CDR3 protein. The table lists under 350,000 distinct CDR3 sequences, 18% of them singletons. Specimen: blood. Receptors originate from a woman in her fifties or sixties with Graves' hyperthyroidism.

CDR3 DNA: TGCAGCGTTGAAACTGCAGGGGGGTTGGTGGATGGCTACACCTTC. Encoded protein: CSVETAGGLVDGYTF. V gene TRBV29-1 combines with J gene TRBJ1-2; 7 positions agree with TRBD1. The CDR3 length is 15 residues. V lost 2 bases, J lost 6 bases, and 12 bases stayed unmatched. CDR1 and CDR2 (germline): SQVTM, ANQGSEA.

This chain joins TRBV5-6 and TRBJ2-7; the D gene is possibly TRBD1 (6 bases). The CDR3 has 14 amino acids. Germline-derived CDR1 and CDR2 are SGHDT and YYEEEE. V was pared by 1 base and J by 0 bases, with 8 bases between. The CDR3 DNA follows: TGTGCCAGCAGCTTGAGGGGGATCTCCTACGAGCAGTACGTC. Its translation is CASSLRGISYEQYV.

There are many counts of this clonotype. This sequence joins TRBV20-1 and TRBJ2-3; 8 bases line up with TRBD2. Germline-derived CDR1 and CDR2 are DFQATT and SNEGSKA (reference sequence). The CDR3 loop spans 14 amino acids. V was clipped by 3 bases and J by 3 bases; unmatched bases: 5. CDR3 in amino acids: CSASWAGGTDTQYF. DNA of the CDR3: TGCAGTGCTAGTTGGGCGGGAGGTACAGATACGCAGTATTTT.

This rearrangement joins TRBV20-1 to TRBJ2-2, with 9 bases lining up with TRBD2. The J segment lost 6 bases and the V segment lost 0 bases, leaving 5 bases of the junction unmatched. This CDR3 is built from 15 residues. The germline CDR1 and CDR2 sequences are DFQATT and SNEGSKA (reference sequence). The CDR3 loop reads CSARDVGLAAGELFF. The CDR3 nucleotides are TGCAGTGCTAGAGACGTGGGACTAGCAGCCGGGGAGCTGTTTTTT.

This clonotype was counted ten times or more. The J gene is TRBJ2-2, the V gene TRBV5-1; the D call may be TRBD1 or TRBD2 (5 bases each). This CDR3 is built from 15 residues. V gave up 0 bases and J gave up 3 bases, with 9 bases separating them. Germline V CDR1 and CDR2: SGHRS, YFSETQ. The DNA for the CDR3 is TGCGCCAGCAGCTTGGTTGGGACCTACACCGGGGAGCTGTTTTTT. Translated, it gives CASSLVGTYTGELFF.

The DNA of the CDR3 is TGCAGTGCCACAGGAGGAAGGAGAGGAAACACCATATATTTT. Translating gives CSATGGRRGNTIYF. The chain couples TRBV20-1 to TRBJ1-3, with TRBD1 as a possible D gene (5 bases). Germline-derived CDR1 and CDR2 are DFQATT and SNEGSKA (reference sequence). With 6 bases removed from V and 4 bases from J, the gap between germline ends came to 16 bases. There are 14 residues in the CDR3.

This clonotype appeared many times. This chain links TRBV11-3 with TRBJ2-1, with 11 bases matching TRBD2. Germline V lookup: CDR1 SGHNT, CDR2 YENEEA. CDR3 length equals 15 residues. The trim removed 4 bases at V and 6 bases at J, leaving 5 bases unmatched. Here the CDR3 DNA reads TGTGCCAGCAGCTCGGGACTAGCGGTTAGCAATGAGCAGTTCTTC. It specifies CASSSGLAVSNEQFF.

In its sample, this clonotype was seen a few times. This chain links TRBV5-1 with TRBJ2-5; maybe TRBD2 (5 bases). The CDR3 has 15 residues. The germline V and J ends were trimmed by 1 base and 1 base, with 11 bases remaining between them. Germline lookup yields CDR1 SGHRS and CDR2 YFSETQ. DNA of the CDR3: TGCGCCAGCAGCTTGCGACTCGGAGGCCAAGAGACCCAGTACTTC. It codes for CASSLRLGGQETQYF.

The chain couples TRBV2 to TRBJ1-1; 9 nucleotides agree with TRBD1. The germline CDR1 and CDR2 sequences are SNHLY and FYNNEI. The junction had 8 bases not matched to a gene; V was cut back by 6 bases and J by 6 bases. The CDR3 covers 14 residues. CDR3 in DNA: TGTGCCAGCAGAGGGGACAGGGCAACCCCTGAAGCTTTCTTT. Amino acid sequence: CASRGDRATPEAFF.

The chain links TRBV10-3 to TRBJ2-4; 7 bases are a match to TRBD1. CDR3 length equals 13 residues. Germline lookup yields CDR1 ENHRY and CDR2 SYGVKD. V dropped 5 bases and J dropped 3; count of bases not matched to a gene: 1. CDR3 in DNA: TGTGCCATCAGTACAGGGGACAAAAACATTCAGTACTTC. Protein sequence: CAISTGDKNIQYF.

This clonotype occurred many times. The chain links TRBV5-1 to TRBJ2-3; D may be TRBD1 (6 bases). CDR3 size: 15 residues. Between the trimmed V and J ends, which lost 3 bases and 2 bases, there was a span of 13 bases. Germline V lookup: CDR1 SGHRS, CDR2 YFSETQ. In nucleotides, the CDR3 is TGCGCCAGCAGCTATAGACAGGCCAACACAGATACGCAGTATTTT. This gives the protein CASSYRQANTDTQYF.

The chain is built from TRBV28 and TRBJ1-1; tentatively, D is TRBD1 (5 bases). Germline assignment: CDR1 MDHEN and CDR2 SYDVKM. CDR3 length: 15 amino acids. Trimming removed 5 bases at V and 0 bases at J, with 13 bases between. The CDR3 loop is CASSVGARVNTEAFF. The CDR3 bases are TGTGCCAGCAGTGTCGGGGCTAGAGTGAACACTGAAGCTTTCTTT.

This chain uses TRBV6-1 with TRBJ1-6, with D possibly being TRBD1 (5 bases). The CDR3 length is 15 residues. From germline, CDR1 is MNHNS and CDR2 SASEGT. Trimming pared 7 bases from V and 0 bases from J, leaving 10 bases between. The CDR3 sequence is CASTEGRSYNSPLHF. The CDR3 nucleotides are TGTGCCAGCACTGAGGGACGCTCCTATAATTCACCCCTCCACTTT.

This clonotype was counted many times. CDR3 amino acids: CASRSAGQETQYF. CDR3 DNA sequence: TGTGCCAGCAGATCGGCGGGGCAAGAGACCCAGTACTTC. This chain joins TRBV28 and TRBJ2-5; tentative D call: TRBD2 (6 bases). CDR3 length: 13 amino acids. The germline CDR1 and CDR2 sequences are MDHEN and SYDVKM. The germline V and J ends were trimmed by 6 bases and 2 bases, with 10 bases remaining between them. Variable domain in full (rest from reference TRBV28 and TRBJ2-5): DVKVTQSSRYLVKRTGEKVFLECVQDMDHENMFWYRQDPGLGLRLIYFSYDVKMKEKGDIPEGYSVSREKKERFSLILESASTNQTSMYLCASRSAGQETQYFGPGTRLLVL.

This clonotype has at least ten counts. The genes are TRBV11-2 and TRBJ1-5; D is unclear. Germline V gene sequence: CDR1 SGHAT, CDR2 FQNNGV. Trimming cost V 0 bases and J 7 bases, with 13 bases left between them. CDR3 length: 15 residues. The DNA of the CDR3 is TGTGCCAGCAGCTTAGACAGGCCAGAAGGGCAGCCCCAGCATTTT. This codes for CASSLDRPEGQPQHF.

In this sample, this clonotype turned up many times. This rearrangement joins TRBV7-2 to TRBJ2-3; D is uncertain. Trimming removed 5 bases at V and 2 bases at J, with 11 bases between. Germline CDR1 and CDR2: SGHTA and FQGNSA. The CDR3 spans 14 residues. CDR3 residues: CASSHLGPTDTQYF. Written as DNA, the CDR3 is TGTGCCAGCAGCCACCTCGGTCCCACAGATACGCAGTATTTT.

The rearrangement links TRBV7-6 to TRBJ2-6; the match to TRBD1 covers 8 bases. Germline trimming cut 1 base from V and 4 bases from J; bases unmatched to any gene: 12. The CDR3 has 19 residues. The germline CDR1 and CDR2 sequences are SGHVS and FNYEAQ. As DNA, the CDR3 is TGTGCCAGCAGCTTAGATTATCAGGGGGCCAGATCGGGGGCCAACGTCCTGACTTTC. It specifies CASSLDYQGARSGANVLTF.

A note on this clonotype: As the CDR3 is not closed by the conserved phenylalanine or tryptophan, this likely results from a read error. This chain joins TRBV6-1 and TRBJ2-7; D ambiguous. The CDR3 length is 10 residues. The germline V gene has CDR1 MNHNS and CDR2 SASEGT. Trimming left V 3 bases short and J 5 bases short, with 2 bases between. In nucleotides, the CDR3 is TGTGCCAGCAGTGACAACGAGCAGTACCTC. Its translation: CASSDNEQYL.

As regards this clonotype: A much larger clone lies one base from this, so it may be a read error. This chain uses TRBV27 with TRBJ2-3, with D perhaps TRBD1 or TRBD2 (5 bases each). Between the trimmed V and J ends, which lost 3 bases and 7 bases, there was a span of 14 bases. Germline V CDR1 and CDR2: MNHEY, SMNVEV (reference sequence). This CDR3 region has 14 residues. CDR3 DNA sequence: TGTGCCAGCAGTTTCTCGGGGCCGGGGAATACGCAGTATTTT. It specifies CASSFSGPGNTQYF.

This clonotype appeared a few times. The CDR3 nucleotides are TGTGCCAGCAGCAAGCAGCCGGGACTGATCTCTGGAAACACCATATATTTT. Its translation is CASSKQPGLISGNTIYF. The V call is TRBV7-2, the J call TRBJ1-3, with D possibly matching TRBD1 (5 bases). CDR3 length: 17 residues. V gave up 5 bases and J gave up 0 bases, with 17 bases separating them. From germline, CDR1 is SGHTA and CDR2 FQGNSA.

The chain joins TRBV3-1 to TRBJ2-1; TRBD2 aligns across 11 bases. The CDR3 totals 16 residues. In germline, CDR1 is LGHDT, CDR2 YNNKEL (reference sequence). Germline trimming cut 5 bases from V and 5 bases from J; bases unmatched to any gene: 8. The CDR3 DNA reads TGTGCCAGCAGCGGACGGGGGACTAGCGGAAACAATGAGCAGTTCTTC. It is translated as CASSGRGTSGNNEQFF.

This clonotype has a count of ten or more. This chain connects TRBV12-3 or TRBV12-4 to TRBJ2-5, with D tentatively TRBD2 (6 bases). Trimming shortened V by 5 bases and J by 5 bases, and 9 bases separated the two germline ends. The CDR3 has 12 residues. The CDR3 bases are TGTGCCAGCAGTCAAGGGAGGGAGACCCAGTACTTC. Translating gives CASSQGRETQYF.

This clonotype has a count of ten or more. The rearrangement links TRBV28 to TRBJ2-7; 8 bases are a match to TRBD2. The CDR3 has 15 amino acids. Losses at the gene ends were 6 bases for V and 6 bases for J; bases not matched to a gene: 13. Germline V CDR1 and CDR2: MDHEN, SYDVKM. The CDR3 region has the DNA TGTGCCAGCAGCCTAAGCGGGAGTAGGGCCATCGAGCAGTACTTC. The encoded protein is CASSLSGSRAIEQYF. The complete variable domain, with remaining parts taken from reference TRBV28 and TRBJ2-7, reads DVKVTQSSRYLVKRTGEKVFLECVQDMDHENMFWYRQDPGLGLRLIYFSYDVKMKEKGDIPEGYSVSREKKERFSLILESASTNQTSMYLCASSLSGSRAIEQYFGPGTRLTVT.

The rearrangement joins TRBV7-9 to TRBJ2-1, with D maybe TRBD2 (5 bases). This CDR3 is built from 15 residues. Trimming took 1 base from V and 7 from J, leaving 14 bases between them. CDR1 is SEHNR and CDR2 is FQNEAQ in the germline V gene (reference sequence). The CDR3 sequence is CASSLGSGGVNEQFF. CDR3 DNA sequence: TGTGCCAGCAGCTTAGGGAGCGGAGGAGTAAATGAGCAGTTCTTC.

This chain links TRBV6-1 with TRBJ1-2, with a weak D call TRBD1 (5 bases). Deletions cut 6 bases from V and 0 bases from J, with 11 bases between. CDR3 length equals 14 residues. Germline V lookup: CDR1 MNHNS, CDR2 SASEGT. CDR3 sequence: CASRKPTANYGYTF. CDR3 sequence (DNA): TGTGCCAGCAGGAAACCGACAGCTAACTATGGCTACACCTTC.

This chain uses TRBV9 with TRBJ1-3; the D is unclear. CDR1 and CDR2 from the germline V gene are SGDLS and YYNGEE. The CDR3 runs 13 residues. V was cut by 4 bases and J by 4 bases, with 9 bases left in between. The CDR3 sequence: CASSPGDGNTIYF. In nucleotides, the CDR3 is TGTGCCAGCAGCCCCGGAGACGGAAACACCATATATTTT.

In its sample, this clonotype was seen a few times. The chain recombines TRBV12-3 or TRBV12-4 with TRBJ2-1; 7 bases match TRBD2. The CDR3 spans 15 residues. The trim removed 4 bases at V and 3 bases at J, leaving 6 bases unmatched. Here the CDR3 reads CASSSSGANYNEQFF. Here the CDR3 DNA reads TGTGCCAGCAGTTCCAGCGGGGCAAACTACAATGAGCAGTTCTTC.

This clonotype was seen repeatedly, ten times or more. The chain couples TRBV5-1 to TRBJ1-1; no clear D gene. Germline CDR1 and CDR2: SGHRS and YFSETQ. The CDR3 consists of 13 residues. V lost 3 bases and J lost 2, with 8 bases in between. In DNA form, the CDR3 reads TGCGCCAGCAGCTCCAACGGCAACACTGAAGCTTTCTTT. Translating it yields CASSSNGNTEAFF.